This TCR beta chain was sequenced during a study of blood T cell repertoires in COVID-19. Study information: The United States, Italy and Spain provided the acute and convalescent COVID-19 samples.

Original processing methods: Nucleated cell number was recorded as an estimate derived from reference gene primer amplification. This table comes from immunoSEQ multiplex PCR, and its TCRdb copy is limited to in-frame clones, with some not included. That table gives V, J and clone size, and the DNA gave D and trimming. This sample yields about 87,000 clones, of which roughly 84% are seen a single time; 4.5% to 6% belongs to the top ten. The CDR3 loop spans 13 amino acids. CDR1 KGHSH and CDR2 LQKENI come from the germline V gene. Trimming removed 3 bases at V and 10 bases at J, with 13 bases between. This clone was picked up one time.

The J gene is TRBJ2-1, the V gene TRBV18; TRBD1 might be the D (6 bases). The sequence was obtained from a woman older than 75 with acute or convalescent COVID-19. Sequencing used peripheral blood. The CDR3: CASSPARDREQFF. The CDR3 coding sequence is TGTGCCAGCTCACCCGCACGAGACAGGGAGCAGTTCTTC.